This T cell receptor (beta chain) comes out of a study of blood T cell repertoires in COVID-19. The assay was immunoSEQ multiplex PCR, and TCRdb's table has in-frame clones only and misses some. Altogether some 120,000 clones are present, 80% being singletons, with the ten largest covering under 2.5%. This CDR3 is built from 16 residues. V was clipped by 1 base and J by 4 bases, with 14 bases between them. Germline V lookup: CDR1 MNHNS, CDR2 SASEGT. The V gene is TRBV6-1, the J gene TRBJ1-3; D is unresolved. The clonotype was recovered from a man between 65 and 85 years old with acute or convalescent COVID-19. Sequenced sample: peripheral blood. The CDR3 region is CASSEGPGITGNTIYF. The DNA for the CDR3 is TGTGCCAGCAGTGAAGGACCAGGAATCACGGGAAACACCATATATTTT.